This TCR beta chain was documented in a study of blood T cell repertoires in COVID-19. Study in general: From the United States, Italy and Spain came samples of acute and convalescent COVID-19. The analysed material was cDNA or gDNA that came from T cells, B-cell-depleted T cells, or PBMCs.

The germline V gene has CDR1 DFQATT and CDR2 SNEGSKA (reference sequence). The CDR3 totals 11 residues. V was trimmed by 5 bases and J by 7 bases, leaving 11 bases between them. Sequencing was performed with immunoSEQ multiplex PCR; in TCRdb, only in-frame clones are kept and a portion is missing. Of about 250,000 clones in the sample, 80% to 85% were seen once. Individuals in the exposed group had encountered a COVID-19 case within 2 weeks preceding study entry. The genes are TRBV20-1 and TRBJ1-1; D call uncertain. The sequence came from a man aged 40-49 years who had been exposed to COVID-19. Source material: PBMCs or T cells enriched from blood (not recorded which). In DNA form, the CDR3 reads TGCAGTGCTGCGAGGGAGAGTGAAGCTTTCTTT. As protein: CSAARESEAFF.